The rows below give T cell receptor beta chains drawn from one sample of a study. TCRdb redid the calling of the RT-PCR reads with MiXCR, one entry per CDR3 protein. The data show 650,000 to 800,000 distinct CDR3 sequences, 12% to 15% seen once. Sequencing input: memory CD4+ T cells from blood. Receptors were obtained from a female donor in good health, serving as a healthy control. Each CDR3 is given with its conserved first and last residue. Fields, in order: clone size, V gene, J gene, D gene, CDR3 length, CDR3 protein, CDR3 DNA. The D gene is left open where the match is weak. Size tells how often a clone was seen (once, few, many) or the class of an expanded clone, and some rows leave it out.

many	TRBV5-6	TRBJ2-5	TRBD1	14	CASSSGQGGETQYF	TGTGCCAGCAGCTCGGGACAGGGAGGGGAGACCCAGTACTTC
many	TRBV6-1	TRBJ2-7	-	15	CASSGGRAGSYEQYF	TGTGCCAGCTCAGGGGGGAGGGCCGGCTCCTACGAGCAGTACTTC
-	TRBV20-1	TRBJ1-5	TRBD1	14	CSAETGAGNQPQHF	TGCAGTGCCGAGACAGGGGCCGGCAATCAGCCCCAGCATTTT
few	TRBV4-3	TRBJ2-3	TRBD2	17	CASSQDLAGGGADTQYF	TGCGCCAGCAGCCAAGATCTAGCGGGAGGGGGGGCAGATACGCAGTATTTT
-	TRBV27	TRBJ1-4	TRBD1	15	CASSSPRQGGEKLFF	TGTGCCAGCAGTTCCCCAAGACAGGGCGGAGAAAAACTGTTTTTT
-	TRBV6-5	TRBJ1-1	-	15	CASTKTTGIWTEAFF	TGTGCCAGCACCAAAACGACGGGCATCTGGACTGAAGCTTTCTTT
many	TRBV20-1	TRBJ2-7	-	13	CSASRLHSEEQYF	TGCAGTGCTAGTCGGCTTCACTCGGAGGAGCAGTACTTC
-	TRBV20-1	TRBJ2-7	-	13	CSASRTGQDEQYF	TGCAGTGCCTCAAGGACTGGCCAGGACGAGCAGTACTTC
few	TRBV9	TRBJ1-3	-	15	CASSARQVAGNTIYF	TGTGCCAGCAGCGCCCGACAGGTCGCTGGAAACACCATATATTTT
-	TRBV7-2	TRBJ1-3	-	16	CASSLGLPSLGNTIYF	TGTGCCAGCAGCTTAGGTCTTCCGTCTCTGGGAAACACCATATATTTT
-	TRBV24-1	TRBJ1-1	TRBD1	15	CATSEGQLQNTEAFF	TGTGCCACCAGTGAGGGACAGTTACAGAACACTGAAGCTTTCTTT
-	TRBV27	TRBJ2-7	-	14	CASSRAGSSYEQYF	TGTGCCAGCAGTCGTGCAGGAAGCTCCTACGAGCAGTACTTC
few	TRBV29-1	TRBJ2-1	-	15	CSVDPGFLGANEQFF	TGCAGCGTTGATCCTGGGTTTTTAGGGGCCAATGAGCAGTTCTTC
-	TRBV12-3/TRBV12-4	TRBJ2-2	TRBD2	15	CASRIAGGDTGELFF	TGTGCCAGCAGGATAGCGGGAGGGGACACCGGGGAGCTGTTTTTT
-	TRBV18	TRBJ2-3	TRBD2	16	CASSPPSGGREDTQYF	TGTGCCAGCTCACCACCGAGCGGGGGCCGTGAAGATACGCAGTATTTT
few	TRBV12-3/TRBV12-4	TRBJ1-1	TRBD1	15	CASTPGGSRNTEAFF	TGTGCCAGCACCCCAGGGGGAAGTAGGAACACTGAAGCTTTCTTT
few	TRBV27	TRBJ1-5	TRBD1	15	CASSPSQGRNQPQHF	TGTGCCAGCAGTCCGTCACAGGGGCGCAATCAGCCCCAGCATTTT
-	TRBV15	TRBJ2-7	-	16	CATSRGTGLLSYEQYF	TGTGCCACCAGCAGAGGCACGGGACTCCTCTCCTACGAGCAGTACTTC
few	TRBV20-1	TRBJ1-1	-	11	CSASTDTEAFF	TGCAGTGCTAGTACCGACACTGAAGCTTTCTTT
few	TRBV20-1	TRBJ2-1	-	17	CSARVVGAKSSYNEQFF	TGCAGTGCTAGGGTGGTTGGGGCAAAATCCTCCTACAATGAGCAGTTCTTC
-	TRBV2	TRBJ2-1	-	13	CASSPAWGDEQFF	TGTGCCAGCAGCCCAGCCTGGGGCGATGAGCAGTTCTTC
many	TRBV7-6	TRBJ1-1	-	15	CASSSARAGKTEAFF	TGTGCCAGCAGCTCAGCGCGGGCAGGGAAGACTGAAGCTTTCTTT
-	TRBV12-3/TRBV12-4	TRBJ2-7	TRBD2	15	CASSLALAGRLEQYF	TGTGCCAGCAGTTTAGCACTAGCGGGCCGCCTAGAGCAGTACTTC
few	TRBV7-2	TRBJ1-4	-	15	CASSLAIATNEKLFF	TGTGCCAGCAGCTTAGCCATCGCAACTAATGAAAAACTGTTTTTT
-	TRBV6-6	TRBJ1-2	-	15	CASSYSRGGSHGYTF	TGTGCCAGCAGTTACTCGAGAGGAGGGTCACATGGCTACACCTTC
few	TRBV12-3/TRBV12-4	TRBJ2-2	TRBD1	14	CASSADRDTGELFF	TGTGCCAGCAGTGCGGACAGGGACACCGGGGAGCTGTTTTTT
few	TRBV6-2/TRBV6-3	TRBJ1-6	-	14	CASSYAGVNSPLHF	TGTGCCAGCAGTTACGCCGGGGTTAATTCACCCCTCCACTTT
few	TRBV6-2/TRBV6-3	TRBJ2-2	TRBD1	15	CASSYYRGNTGELFF	TGTGCCAGCAGTTATTACAGGGGAAACACCGGGGAGCTGTTTTTT
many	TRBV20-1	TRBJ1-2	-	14	CSAPDQIRDYGYTF	TGCAGTGCCCCCGATCAGATCAGGGACTATGGCTACACCTTC
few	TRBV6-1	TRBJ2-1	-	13	CASSGRQSGEQFF	TGTGCCAGCAGTGGGCGGCAGTCCGGTGAGCAGTTCTTC
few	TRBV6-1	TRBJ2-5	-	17	CASSEGITANYQETQYF	TGTGCCAGCAGTGAAGGTATAACAGCAAACTACCAAGAGACCCAGTACTTC
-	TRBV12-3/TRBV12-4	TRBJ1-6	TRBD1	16	CASSSSLGQDNSPLHF	TGTGCCAGCAGTTCAAGCTTGGGACAGGATAATTCACCCCTCCACTTT
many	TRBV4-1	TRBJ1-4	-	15	CASSQDGMGNEKLFF	TGCGCCAGCAGCCAAGATGGGATGGGTAATGAAAAACTGTTTTTT
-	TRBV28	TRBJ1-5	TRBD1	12	CAFQGGNQPQHF	TGTGCCTTCCAGGGGGGCAATCAGCCCCAGCATTTT
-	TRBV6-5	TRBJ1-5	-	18	CASSYPSNFGGINQPQHF	TGTGCCAGCAGTTACCCAAGTAATTTCGGGGGAATCAATCAGCCCCAGCATTTT
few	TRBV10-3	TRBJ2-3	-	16	CAISESGIPVTDTQYF	TGTGCCATCAGTGAGTCGGGGATTCCGGTCACAGATACGCAGTATTTT
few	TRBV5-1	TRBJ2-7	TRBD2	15	CASSPEAGSHYEQYF	TGCGCCAGCAGCCCCGAAGCGGGATCTCACTACGAGCAGTACTTC
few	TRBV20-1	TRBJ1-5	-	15	CSARGVGLSNQPQHF	TGCAGTGCTAGAGGAGTGGGGTTGAGCAATCAGCCCCAGCATTTT
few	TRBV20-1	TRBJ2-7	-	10	CSASRYEQYF	TGCAGTGCTAGTCGCTACGAGCAGTACTTC
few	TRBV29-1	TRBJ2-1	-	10	CSGVFNEQFF	TGCAGCGGAGTTTTCAATGAGCAGTTCTTC
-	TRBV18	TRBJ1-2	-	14	CASSQTVQTYGYTF	TGTGCCAGCTCACAGACAGTCCAAACCTATGGCTACACCTTC
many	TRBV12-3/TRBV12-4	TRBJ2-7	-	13	CASSLTGSYEQYF	TGTGCCAGCAGTCTGACAGGTTCGTACGAGCAGTACTTC
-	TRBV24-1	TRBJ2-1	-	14	CATSDNTRGNEQFF	TGTGCCACCAGTGATAATACACGGGGCAATGAGCAGTTCTTC